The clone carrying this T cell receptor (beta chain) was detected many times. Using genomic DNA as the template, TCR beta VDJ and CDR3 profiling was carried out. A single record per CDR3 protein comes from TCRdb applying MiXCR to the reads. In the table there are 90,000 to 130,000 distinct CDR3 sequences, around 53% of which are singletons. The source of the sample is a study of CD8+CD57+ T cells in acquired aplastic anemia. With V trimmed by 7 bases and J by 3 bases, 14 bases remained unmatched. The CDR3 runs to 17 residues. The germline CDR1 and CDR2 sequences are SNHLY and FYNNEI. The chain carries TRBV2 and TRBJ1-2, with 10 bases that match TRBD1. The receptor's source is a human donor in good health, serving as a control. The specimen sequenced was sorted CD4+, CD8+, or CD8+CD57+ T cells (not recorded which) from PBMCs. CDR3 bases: TGTGCCAGCACTGGGGCCGGGACAGGGGCGGGGGACTATGGCTACACCTTC. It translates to CASTGAGTGAGDYGYTF.